These 8 T cell receptor beta chains share one sample of origin, sequenced in a study of liver allograft versus peripheral blood T cells. Study background: Comparing T cell receptor repertoires in transplanted livers with those in recipients' peripheral blood was part of the design.

TCRdb called the reads again in MiXCR, with one record for every CDR3 protein. Among about 11,000 distinct CDR3 sequences listed, under 30% were seen once. The origin of the receptors is a human patient who had a liver transplant. The graft donor may have given rise to some T cells.

The chain is built from TRBV5-6 and TRBJ1-2; D is possibly TRBD1 (6 bases). This CDR3 region has 15 residues. Trimming stripped 4 bases from V and 0 bases from J, with 13 bases between. The V gene's germline CDR1 is SGHDT and CDR2 YYEEEE. CDR3 DNA sequence: TGTGCCAGCAGCCGGGGGCCCATAGCTAACTATGGCTACACCTTC. Translation gives CASSRGPIANYGYTF.

This clonotype is classed as medium-sized. J is TRBJ2-1 and V is TRBV18; D may be TRBD2 (6 bases). Germline lookup yields CDR1 KGHSH and CDR2 LQKENI. V lost 1 base, J lost 2 bases, and 12 bases lay in between. The CDR3 totals 16 residues. This CDR3 reads CASSPLRLDPYNEQFF. CDR3 sequence (DNA): TGTGCCAGCTCACCACTAAGACTAGACCCCTACAATGAGCAGTTCTTC.

J is TRBJ2-7 and V is TRBV20-1; D may be TRBD2 (6 bases). The CDR3 runs to 15 residues. Germline values: CDR1 DFQATT, CDR2 SNEGSKA (reference sequence). The V end was cut by 0 bases, the J end by 7 bases, with 19 bases between. This CDR3 is CSARDPRDDAREQYF. CDR3 DNA sequence: TGCAGTGCTAGAGATCCGCGGGACGACGCTAGAGAGCAGTACTTC.

The chain carries TRBV7-2 and TRBJ1-2; tentative D call: TRBD1 (6 bases). CDR3 length equals 11 residues. Trimming removed 3 bases at V and 8 bases at J, with 7 bases between. CDR1 and CDR2 from the germline V gene are SGHTA and FQGNSA. The CDR3 here is CASSFGGGYTF. The CDR3 DNA sequence: TGTGCCAGCAGCTTCGGGGGCGGCTACACCTTC.

This clonotype was counted between two and nine times. V usage is TRBV9 and J usage is TRBJ1-6, with a possible D match to TRBD1 (6 bases). CDR3 length: 13 residues. V was cut by 3 bases and J by 7 bases, with 8 bases left in between. Germline V lookup: CDR1 SGDLS, CDR2 YYNGEE. CDR3 in amino acids: CASSAGQNSPLHF. In nucleotides, the CDR3 is TGTGCCAGCAGCGCTGGACAGAATTCACCCCTCCACTTT.

This clonotype was seen more than once but under ten times. This chain connects TRBV15 to TRBJ1-5; D uncertain. This CDR3 has 13 amino acids. From germline, CDR1 is LNHNV and CDR2 YYDKDF (reference sequence). V shed 4 bases and J shed 6 bases, with 10 bases lying between them. The CDR3 reads CATSNVASQPQHF. The CDR3 DNA is TGTGCCACCAGCAACGTCGCGAGTCAGCCCCAGCATTTT.

The chain recombines TRBV6-2 or TRBV6-3 with TRBJ2-5; tentatively, D is TRBD2 (7 bases). V gave up 8 bases and J gave up 4 bases, with 11 bases separating them. This CDR3 comprises 12 residues. Germline V gene data show CDR1 as MNHEY and CDR2 as SVGEGT. The DNA for the CDR3 is TGTGCCAGCGGGGGGGCTAGAGAGACCCAGTACTTC. This encodes CASGGARETQYF.

The sample holds a few counts of this clonotype. This chain links TRBV10-3 with TRBJ2-2, with D perhaps TRBD2 (6 bases). The germline V gene encodes CDR1 ENHRY and CDR2 SYGVKD. CDR3 length equals 15 residues. Between the trimmed V and J ends, which lost 2 bases and 4 bases, there was a span of 11 bases. This chain's CDR3 is CAISEAGPATGELFF. As DNA, the CDR3 is TGTGCCATCAGTGAGGCGGGACCAGCCACCGGGGAGCTGTTTTTT.